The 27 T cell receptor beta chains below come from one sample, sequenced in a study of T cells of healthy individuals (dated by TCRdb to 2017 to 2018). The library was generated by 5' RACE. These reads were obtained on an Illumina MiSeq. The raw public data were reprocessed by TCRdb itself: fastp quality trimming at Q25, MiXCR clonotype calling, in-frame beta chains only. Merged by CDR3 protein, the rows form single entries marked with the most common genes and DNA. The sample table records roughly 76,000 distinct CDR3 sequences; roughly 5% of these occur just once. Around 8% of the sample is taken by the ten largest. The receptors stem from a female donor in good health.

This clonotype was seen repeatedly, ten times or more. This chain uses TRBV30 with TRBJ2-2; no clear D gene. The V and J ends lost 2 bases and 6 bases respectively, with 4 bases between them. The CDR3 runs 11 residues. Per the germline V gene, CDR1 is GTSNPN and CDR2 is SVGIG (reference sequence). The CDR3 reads CAWSLSGELFF. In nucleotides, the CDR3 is TGTGCCTGGAGTCTCTCCGGGGAGCTGTTTTTT.

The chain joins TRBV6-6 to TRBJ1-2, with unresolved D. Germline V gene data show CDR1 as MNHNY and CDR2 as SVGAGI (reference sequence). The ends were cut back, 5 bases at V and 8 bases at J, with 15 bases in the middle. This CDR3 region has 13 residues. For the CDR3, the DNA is TGTGCCAGCAGTCTCGATGGGCTTGAAGGCTACACCTTC. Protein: CASSLDGLEGYTF.

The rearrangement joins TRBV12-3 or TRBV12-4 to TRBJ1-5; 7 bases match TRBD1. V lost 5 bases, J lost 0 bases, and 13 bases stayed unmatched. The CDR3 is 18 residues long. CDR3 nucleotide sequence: TGTGCCAGCAGTACGACAGGGAAAAGGGCATATAGCAATCAGCCCCAGCATTTT. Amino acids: CASSTTGKRAYSNQPQHF.

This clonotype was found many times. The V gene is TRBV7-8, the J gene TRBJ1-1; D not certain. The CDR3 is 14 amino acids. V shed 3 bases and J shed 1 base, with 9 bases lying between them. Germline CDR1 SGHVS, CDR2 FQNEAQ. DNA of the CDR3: TGTGCCAGCAGCTTCAGGACTGCGAACACTGAAGCTTTCTTT. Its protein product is CASSFRTANTEAFF.

The CDR3 nucleotides are TGCGCCAGCAGCCAAAGTCAAGGGACCTTGCATTATGGCTACACCTTC. It encodes CASSQSQGTLHYGYTF. The rearrangement uses TRBV4-1 and TRBJ1-2, with D tentatively TRBD1 (5 bases). The CDR3 runs 16 residues. Germline CDR1 reads MGHRA; CDR2 reads YSYEKL. V was pared by 2 bases and J by 5 bases, with 18 bases between.

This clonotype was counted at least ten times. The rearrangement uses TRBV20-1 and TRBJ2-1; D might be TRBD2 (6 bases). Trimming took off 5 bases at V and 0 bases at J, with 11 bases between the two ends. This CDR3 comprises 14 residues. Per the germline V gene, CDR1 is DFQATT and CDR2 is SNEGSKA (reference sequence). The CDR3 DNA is TGCAGTGCTCTAGCGCCGAACTCCTACAATGAGCAGTTCTTC. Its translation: CSALAPNSYNEQFF.

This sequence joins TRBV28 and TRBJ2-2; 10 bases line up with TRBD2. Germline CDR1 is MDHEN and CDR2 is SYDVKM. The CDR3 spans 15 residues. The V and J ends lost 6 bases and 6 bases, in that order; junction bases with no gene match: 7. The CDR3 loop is CASSVPGLASGELFF. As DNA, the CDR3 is TGTGCCAGCAGCGTACCGGGACTAGCGTCCGGGGAGCTGTTTTTT.

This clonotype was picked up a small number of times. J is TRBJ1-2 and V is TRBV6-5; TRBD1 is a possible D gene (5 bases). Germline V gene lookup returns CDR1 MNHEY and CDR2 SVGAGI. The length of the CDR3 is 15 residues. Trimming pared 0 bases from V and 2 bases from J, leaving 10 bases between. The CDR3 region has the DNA TGTGCCAGCAGTTACTCGACCGGGGCGAACTATGGCTACACCTTC. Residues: CASSYSTGANYGYTF.

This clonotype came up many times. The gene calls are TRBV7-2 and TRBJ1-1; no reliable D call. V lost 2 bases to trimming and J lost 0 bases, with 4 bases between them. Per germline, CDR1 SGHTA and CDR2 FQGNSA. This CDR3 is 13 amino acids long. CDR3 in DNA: TGTGCCAGCAGCTTACCCGTGAACACTGAAGCTTTCTTT. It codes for CASSLPVNTEAFF. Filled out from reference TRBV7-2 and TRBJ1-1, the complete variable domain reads GAGVSQSPSNKVTEKGKDVELRCDPISGHTALYWYRQSLGQGLEFLIYFQGNSAPDKSGLPSDRFSAERTGGSVSTLTIQRTQQEDSAVYLCASSLPVNTEAFFGQGTRLTVV.

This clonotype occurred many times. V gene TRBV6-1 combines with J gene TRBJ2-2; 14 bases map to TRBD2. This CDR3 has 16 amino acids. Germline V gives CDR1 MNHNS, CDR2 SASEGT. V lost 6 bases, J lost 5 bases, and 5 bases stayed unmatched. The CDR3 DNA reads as TGTGCCAGCAGCAAGACTAGCGGGAGGGGAACCGGGGAGCTGTTTTTT. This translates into CASSKTSGRGTGELFF.

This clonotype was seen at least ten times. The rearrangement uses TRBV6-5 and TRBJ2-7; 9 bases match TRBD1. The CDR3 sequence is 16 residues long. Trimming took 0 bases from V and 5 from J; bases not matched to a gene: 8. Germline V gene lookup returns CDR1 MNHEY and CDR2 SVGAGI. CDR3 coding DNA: TGTGCCAGCAGTTACTCTATGGGACAGGGTATCAACGAGCAGTACTTC. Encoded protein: CASSYSMGQGINEQYF.

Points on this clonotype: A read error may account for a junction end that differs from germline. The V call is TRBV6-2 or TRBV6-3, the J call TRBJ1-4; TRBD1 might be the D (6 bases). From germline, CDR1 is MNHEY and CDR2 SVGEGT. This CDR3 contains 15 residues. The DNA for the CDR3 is TGTGCCAGCATCCCCGGACAGACGCGAAATGGAAAACTGTTTTTT. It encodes CASIPGQTRNGKLFF.

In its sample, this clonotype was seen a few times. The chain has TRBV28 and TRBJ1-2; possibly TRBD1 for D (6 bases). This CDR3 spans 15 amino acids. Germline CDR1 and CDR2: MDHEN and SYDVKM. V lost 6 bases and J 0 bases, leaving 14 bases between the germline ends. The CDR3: CASRGGGTANYGYTF. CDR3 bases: TGTGCCAGCAGGGGAGGGGGTACGGCTAACTATGGCTACACCTTC.

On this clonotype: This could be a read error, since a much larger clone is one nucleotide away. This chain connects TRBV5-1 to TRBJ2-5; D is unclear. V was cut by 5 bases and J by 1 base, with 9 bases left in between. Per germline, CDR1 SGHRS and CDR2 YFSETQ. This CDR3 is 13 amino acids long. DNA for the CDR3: TGCGCCAGCAGGTCTGAGGCCCAAGAGACCCAGTACTTC. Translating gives CASRSEAQETQYF.

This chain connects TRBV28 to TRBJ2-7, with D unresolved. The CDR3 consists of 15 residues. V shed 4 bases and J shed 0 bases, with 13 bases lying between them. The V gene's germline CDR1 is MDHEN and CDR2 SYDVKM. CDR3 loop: CASSSLTLVSYEQYF. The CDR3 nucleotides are TGTGCCAGCAGTTCCCTCACCCTTGTCTCCTACGAGCAGTACTTC.

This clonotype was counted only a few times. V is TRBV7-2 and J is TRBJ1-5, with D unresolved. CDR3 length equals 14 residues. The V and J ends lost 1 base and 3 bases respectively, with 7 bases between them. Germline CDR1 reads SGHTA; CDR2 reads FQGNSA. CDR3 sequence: CASSLGGYNQPQHF. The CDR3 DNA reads TGTGCCAGCAGCTTAGGGGGATACAATCAGCCCCAGCATTTT. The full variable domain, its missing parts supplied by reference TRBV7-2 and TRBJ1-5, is GAGVSQSPSNKVTEKGKDVELRCDPISGHTALYWYRQSLGQGLEFLIYFQGNSAPDKSGLPSDRFSAERTGGSVSTLTIQRTQQEDSAVYLCASSLGGYNQPQHFGDGTRLSIL.

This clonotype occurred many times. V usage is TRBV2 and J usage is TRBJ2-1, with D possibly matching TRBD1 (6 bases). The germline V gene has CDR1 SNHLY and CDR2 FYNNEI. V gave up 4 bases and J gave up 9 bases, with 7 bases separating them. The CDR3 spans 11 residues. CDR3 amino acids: CASSADSEQFF. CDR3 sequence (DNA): TGTGCCAGCAGTGCGGACAGTGAGCAGTTCTTC.

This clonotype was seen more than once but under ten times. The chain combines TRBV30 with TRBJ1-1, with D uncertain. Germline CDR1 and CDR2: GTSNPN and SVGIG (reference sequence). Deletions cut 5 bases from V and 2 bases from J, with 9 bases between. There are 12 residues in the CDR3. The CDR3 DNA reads TGTGCCTGGTCCTGGGGAAACACTGAAGCTTTCTTT. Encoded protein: CAWSWGNTEAFF.

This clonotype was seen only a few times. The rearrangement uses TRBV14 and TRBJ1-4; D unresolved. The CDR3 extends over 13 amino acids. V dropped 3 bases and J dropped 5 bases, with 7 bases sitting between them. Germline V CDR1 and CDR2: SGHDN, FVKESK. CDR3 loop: CASSQPTNEKLFF. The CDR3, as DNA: TGTGCCAGCAGCCAGCCTACGAATGAAAAACTGTTTTTT.

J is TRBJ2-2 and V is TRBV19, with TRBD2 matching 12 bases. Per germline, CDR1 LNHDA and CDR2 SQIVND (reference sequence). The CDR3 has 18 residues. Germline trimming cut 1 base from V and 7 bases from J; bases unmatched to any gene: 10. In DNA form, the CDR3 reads TGTGCCAGTAGTATAGGACGACTAGCGGGAGAAGTCGACGGGGAGCTGTTTTTT. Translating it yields CASSIGRLAGEVDGELFF. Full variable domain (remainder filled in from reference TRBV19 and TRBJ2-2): DGGITQSPKYLFRKEGQNVTLSCEQNLNHDAMYWYRQDPGQGLRLIYYSQIVNDFQKGDIAEGYSVSREKKESFPLTVTSAQKNPTAFYLCASSIGRLAGEVDGELFFGEGSRLTVL.

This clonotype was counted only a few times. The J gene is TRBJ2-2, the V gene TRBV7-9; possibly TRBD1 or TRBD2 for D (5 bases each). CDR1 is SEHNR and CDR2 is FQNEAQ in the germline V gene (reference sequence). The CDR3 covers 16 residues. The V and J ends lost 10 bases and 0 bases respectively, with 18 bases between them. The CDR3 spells CATLTGGGANTGELFF. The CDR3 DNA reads TGTGCCACCCTGACCGGTGGGGGAGCGAACACCGGGGAGCTGTTTTTT. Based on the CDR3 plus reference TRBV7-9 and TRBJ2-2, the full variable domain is DTGVSQNPRHKITKRGQNVTFRCDPISEHNRLYWYRQTLGQGPEFLTYFQNEAQLEKSRLLSDRFSAERPKGSFSTLEIQRTEQGDSAMYLCATLTGGGANTGELFFGEGSRLTVL.

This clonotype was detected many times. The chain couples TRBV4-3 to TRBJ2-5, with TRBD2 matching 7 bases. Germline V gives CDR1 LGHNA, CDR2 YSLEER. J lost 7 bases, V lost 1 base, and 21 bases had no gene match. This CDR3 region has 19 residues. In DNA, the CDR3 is TGCGCCAGCAGCCAAGGGCCTGGGGGGGTAGGCCCCTCCGAAGGGACCCAGTACTTC. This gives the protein CASSQGPGGVGPSEGTQYF.

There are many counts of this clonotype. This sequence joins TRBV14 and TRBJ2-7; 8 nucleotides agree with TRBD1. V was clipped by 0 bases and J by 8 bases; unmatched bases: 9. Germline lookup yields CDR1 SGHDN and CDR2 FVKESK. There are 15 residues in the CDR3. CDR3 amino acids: CASSQESGTGHQQYF. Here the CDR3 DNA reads TGTGCCAGCAGCCAAGAATCCGGGACAGGCCACCAGCAGTACTTC.

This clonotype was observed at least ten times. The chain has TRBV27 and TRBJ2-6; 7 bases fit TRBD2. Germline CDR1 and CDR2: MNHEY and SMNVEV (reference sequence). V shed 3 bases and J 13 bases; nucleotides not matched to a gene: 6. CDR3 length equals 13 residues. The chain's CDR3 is CASSFVAGPVLTF. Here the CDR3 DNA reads TGTGCCAGCAGTTTTGTAGCGGGTCCTGTCCTGACTTTC.

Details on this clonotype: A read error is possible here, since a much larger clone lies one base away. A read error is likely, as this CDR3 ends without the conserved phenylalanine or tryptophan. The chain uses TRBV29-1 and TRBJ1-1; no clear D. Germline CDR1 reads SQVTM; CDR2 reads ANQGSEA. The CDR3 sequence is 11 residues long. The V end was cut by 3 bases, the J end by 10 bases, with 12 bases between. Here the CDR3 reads CSVDSVYGAFV. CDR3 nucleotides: TGCAGCGTTGATAGCGTTTACGGAGCTTTCGTT.

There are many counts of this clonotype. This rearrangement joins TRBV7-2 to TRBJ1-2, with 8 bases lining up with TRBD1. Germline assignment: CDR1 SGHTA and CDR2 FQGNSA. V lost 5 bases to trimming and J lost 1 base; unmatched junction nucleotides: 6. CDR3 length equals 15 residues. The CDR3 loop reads CASSSRQGNNYGYTF. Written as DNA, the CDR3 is TGTGCCAGCAGCAGCCGACAGGGGAATAACTATGGCTACACCTTC.

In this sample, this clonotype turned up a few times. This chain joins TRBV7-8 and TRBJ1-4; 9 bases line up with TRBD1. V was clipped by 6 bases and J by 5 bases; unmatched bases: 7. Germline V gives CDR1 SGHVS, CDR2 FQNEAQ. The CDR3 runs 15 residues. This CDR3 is CASSKQGARNEKLFF. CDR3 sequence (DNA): TGTGCCAGCAGTAAACAGGGGGCACGGAATGAAAAACTGTTTTTT.